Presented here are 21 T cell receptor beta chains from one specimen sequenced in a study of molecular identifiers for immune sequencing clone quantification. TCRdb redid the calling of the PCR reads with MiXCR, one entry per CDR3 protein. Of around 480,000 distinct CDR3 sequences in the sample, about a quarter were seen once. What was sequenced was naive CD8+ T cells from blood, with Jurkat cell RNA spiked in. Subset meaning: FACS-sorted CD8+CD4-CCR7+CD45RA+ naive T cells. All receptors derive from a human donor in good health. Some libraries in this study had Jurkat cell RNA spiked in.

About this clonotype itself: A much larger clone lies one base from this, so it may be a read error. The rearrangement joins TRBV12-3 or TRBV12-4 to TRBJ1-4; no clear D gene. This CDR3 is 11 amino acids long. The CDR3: CDSTSHEKLFF. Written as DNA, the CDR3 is TGTGACAGCACCTCGCACGAAAAACTGTTTTTT.

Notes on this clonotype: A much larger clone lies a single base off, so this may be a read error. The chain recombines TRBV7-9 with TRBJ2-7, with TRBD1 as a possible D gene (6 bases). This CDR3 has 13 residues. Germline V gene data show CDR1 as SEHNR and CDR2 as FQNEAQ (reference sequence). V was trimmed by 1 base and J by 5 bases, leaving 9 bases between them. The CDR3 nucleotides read TGTGCCAGCAGCTTAGGCCCAGGGGACGAGCAGTACTTC. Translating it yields CASSLGPGDEQYF.

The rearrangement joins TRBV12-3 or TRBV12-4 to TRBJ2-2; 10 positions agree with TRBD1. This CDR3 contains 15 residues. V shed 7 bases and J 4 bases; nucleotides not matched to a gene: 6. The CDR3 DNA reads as TGTGCCAGCACCTGGACAGGGGGAGTCACCGGGGAGCTGTTTTTT. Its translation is CASTWTGGVTGELFF.

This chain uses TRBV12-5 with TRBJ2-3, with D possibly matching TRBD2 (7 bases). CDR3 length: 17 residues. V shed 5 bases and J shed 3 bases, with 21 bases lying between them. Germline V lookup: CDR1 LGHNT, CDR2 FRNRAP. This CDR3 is CASGPGLTGGRTDTQYF. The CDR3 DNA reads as TGTGCTAGTGGTCCAGGGCTTACGGGGGGCCGTACAGATACGCAGTATTTT.

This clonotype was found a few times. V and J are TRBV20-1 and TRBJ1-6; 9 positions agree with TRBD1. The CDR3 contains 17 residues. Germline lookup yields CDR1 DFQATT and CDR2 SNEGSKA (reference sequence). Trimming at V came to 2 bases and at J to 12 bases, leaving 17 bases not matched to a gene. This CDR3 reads CSARPRGTGWGVEPLHF. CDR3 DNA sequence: TGCAGTGCTAGACCCAGAGGGACAGGGTGGGGAGTTGAACCCCTCCACTTT.

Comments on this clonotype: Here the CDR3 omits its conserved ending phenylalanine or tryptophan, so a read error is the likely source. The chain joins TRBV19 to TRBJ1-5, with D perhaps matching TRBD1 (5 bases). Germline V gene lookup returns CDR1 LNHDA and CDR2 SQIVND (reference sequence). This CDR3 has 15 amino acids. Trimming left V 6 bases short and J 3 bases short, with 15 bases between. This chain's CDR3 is CASRGGAGYNQPQHL. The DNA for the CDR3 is TGTGCCAGTAGGGGCGGGGCGGGGTACAATCAGCCCCAGCATTTA.

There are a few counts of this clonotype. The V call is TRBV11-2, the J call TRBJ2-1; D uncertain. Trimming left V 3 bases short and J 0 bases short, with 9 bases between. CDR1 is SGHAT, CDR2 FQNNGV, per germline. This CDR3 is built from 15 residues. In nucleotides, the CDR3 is TGTGCCAGCAGCTTCCGTGTAGACTCCTACAATGAGCAGTTCTTC. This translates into CASSFRVDSYNEQFF.

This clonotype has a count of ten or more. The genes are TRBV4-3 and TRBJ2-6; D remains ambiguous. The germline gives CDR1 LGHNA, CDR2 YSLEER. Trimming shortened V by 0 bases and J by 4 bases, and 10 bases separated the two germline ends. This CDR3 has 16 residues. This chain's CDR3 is CASSQDPVVGANVLTF. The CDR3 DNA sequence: TGCGCCAGCAGCCAAGATCCGGTTGTCGGGGCCAACGTCCTGACTTTC.

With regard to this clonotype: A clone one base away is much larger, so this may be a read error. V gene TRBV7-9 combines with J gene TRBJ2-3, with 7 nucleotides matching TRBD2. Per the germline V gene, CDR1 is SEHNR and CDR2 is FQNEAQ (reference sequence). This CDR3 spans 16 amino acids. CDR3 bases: TGTGCCAACAGCATGGCGGGAGCCTTAAGCACAGATACGCAGTATTTT. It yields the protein CANSMAGALSTDTQYF.

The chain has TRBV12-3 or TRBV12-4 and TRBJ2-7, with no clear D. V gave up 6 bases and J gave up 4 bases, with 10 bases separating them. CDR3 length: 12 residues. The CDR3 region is CASSFVPYEQYF. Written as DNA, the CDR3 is TGTGCCAGCAGCTTCGTGCCTTACGAGCAGTACTTC.

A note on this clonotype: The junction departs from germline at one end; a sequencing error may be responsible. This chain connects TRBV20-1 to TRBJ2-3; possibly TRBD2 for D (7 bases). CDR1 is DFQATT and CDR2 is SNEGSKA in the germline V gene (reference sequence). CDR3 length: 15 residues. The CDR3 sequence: CSASVAGAVQDTRYF. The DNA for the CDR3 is TGCAGTGCTAGCGTGGCGGGGGCGGTTCAAGATACGCGGTATTTT.

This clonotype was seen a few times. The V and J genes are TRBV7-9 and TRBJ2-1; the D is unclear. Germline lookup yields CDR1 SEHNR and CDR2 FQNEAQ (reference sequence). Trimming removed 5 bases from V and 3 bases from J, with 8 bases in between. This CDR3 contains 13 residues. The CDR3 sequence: CASSRTDYNEQFF. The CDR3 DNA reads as TGTGCCAGCAGCCGCACCGACTACAATGAGCAGTTCTTC.

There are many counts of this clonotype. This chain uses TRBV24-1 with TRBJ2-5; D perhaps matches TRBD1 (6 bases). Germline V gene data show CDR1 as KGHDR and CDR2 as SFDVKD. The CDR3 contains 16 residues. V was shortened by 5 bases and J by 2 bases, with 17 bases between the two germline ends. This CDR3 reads CATSAFRLGGQETQYF. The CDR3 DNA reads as TGTGCCACCAGTGCGTTCCGATTAGGGGGACAAGAGACCCAGTACTTC.

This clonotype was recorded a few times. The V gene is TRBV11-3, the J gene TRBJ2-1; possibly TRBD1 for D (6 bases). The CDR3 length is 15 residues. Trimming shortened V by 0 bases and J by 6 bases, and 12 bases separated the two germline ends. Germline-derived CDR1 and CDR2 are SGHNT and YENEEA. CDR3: CASSLDGTLSNEQFF. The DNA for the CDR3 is TGTGCCAGCAGCTTAGATGGGACACTTTCCAATGAGCAGTTCTTC.

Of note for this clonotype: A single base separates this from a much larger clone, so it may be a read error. This CDR3 reads CASSEGLNTGELYF. As DNA, the CDR3 is TGTGCCAGCAGTGAGGGATTGAACACCGGGGAGCTGTATTTT. The chain has TRBV6-1 and TRBJ2-2, with D maybe TRBD2 (5 bases). Germline CDR1 reads MNHNS; CDR2 reads SASEGT. This CDR3 contains 14 residues.

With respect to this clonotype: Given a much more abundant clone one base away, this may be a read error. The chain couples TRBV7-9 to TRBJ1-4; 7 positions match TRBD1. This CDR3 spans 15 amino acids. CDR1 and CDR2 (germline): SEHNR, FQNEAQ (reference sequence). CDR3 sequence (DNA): TGTGCCAGCAGTAGTGGAGGGGGCCCGAATGAAAAACTGGTTTTT. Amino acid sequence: CASSSGGGPNEKLVF.

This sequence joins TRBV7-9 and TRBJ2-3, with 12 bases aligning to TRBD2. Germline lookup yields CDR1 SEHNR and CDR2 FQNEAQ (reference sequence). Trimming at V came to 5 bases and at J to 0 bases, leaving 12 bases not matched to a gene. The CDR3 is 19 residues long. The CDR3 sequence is CASSPQLAGGTLSTDTQYF. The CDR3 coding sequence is TGTGCCAGCAGCCCCCAACTAGCGGGAGGCACCTTGAGCACAGATACGCAGTATTTT. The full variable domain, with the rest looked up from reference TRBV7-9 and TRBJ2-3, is DTGVSQNPRHKITKRGQNVTFRCDPISEHNRLYWYRQTLGQGPEFLTYFQNEAQLEKSRLLSDRFSAERPKGSFSTLEIQRTEQGDSAMYLCASSPQLAGGTLSTDTQYFGPGTRLTVL.

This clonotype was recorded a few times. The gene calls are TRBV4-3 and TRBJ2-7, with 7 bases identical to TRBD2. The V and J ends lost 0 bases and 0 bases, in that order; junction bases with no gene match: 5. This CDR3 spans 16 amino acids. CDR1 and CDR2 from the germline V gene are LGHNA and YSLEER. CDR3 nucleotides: TGCGCCAGCAGCCAAGATATTGGCGGGAGCTCCTACGAGCAGTACTTC. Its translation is CASSQDIGGSSYEQYF.

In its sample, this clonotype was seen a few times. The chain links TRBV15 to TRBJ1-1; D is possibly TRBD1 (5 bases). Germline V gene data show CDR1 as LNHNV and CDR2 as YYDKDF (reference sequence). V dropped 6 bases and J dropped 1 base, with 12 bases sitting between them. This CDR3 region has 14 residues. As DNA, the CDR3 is TGTGCCACCAGGACGGCAGGGCCGAACACTGAAGCTTTCTTT. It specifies CATRTAGPNTEAFF.

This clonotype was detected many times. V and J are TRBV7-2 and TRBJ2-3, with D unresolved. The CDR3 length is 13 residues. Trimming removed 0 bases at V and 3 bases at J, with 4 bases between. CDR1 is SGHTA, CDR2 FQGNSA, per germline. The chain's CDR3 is CASSLALTDTQYF. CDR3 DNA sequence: TGTGCCAGCAGCTTAGCCTTGACAGATACGCAGTATTTT.

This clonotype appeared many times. The CDR3 region is CASSFSPGQGLYGELFF. DNA for the CDR3: TGTGCCAGCAGCTTTTCCCCGGGACAGGGTTTGTACGGGGAGCTGTTTTTT. The chain couples TRBV7-9 to TRBJ2-2, with 9 bases fitting TRBD1. In germline, CDR1 is SEHNR, CDR2 FQNEAQ (reference sequence). Trimming at V came to 3 bases and at J to 7 bases, leaving 12 bases not matched to a gene. The CDR3 has 17 amino acids.